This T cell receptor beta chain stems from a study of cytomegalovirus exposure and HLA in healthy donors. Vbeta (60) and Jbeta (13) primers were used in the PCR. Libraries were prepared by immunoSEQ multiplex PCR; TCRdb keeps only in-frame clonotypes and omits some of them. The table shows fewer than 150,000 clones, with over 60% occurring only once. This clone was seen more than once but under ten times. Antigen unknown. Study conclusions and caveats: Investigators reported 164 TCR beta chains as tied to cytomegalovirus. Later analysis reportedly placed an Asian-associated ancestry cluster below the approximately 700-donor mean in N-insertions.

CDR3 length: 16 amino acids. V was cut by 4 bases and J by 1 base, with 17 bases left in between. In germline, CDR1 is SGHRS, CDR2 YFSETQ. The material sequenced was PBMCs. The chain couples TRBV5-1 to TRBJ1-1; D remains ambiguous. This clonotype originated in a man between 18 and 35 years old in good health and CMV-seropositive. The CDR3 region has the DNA TGCGCCAGCAGCGTGGAGTATGGGTGGAGGAACACTGAAGCTTTCTTT. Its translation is CASSVEYGWRNTEAFF.